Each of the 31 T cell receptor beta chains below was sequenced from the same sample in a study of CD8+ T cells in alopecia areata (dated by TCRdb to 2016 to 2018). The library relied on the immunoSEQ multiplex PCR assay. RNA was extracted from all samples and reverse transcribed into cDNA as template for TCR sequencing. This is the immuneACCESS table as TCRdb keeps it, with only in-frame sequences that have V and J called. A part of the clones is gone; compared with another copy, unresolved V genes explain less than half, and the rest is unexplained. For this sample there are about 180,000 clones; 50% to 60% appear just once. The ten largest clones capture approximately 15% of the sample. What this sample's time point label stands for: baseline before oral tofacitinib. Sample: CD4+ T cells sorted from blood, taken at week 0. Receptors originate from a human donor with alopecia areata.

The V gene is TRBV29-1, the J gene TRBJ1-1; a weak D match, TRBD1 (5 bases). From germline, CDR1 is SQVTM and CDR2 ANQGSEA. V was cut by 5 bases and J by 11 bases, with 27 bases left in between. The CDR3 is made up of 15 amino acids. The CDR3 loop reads CSVQQALREQGRAFF. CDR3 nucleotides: TGCAGCGTTCAACAGGCTTTAAGAGAGCAGGGTAGGGCTTTCTTT.

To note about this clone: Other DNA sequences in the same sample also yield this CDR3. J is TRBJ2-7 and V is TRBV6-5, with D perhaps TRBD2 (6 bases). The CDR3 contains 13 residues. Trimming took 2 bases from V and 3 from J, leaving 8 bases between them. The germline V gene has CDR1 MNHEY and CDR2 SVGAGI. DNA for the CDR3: TGTGCCAGCAGTTACCGGCGGGGCTACGAGCAGTACTTC. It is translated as CASSYRRGYEQYF.

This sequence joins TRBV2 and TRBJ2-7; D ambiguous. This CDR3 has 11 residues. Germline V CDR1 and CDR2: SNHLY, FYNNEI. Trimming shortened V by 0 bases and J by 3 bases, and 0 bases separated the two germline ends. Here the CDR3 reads CASSEAYEQYF. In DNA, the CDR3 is TGTGCCAGCAGTGAAGCCTACGAGCAGTACTTC.

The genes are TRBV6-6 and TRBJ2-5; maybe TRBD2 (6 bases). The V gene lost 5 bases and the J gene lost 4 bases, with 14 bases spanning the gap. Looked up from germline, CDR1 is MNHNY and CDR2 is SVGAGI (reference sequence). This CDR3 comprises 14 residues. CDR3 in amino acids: CASSTAWRGETQYF. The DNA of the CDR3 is TGTGCCAGCAGTACCGCATGGCGGGGAGAGACCCAGTACTTC.

The CDR3 bases are TGTGCCAGCAGTTTCGACAGGTCGTCCGGGGAGCTGTTTTTT. This sequence encodes CASSFDRSSGELFF. V gene TRBV27 combines with J gene TRBJ2-2; possibly TRBD1 for D (6 bases). Germline V lookup: CDR1 MNHEY, CDR2 SMNVEV (reference sequence). Trimming pared 3 bases from V and 6 bases from J, leaving 11 bases between. CDR3 length: 14 amino acids.

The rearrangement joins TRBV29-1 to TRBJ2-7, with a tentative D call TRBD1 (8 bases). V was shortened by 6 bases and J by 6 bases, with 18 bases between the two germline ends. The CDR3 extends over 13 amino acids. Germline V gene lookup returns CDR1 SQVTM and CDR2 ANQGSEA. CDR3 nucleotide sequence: TGCAGCGTGGCACAGGGGGGGGTCTCCGAGCAGTACTTC. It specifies CSVAQGGVSEQYF.

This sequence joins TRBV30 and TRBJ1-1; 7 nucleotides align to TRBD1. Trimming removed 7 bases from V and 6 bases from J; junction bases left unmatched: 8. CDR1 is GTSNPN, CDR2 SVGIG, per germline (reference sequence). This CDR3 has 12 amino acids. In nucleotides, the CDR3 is TGTGCCTACCTGACAGGGAGCCCTGAAGCTTTCTTT. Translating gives CAYLTGSPEAFF.

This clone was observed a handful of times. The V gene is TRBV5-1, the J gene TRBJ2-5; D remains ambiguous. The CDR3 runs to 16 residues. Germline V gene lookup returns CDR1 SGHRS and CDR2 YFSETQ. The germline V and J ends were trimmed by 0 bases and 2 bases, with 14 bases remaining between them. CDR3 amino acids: CASSLARQAIQETQYF. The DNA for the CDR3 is TGCGCCAGCAGCTTGGCACGGCAGGCAATTCAAGAGACCCAGTACTTC.

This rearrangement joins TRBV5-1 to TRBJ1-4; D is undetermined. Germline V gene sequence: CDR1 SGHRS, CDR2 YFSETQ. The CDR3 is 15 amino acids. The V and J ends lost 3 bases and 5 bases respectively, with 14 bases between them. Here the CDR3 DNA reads TGCGCCAGCAGCTCGGAACGGATGGGGAATGAAAAACTGTTTTTT. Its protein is CASSSERMGNEKLFF.

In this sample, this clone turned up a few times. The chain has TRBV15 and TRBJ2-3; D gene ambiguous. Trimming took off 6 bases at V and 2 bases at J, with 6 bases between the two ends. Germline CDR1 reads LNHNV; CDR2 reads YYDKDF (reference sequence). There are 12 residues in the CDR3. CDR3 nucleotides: TGTGCCACCAGTCTTCACACAGATACGCAGTATTTT. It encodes CATSLHTDTQYF.

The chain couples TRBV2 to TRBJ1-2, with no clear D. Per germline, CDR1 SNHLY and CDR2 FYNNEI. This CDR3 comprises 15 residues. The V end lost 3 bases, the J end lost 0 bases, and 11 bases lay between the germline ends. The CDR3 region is CASSDGMSANYGYTF. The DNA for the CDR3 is TGTGCCAGCAGTGACGGAATGTCAGCTAACTATGGCTACACCTTC.

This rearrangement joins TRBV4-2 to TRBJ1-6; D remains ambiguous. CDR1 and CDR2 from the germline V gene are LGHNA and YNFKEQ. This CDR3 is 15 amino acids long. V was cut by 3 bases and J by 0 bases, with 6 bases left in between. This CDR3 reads CASSQGISYNSPLHF. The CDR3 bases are TGTGCCAGCAGCCAGGGGATCTCCTATAATTCACCCCTCCACTTT.

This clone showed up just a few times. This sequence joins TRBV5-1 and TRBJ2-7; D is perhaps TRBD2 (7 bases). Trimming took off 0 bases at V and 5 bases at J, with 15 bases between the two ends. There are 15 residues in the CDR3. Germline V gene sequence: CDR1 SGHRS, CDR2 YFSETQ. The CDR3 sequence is CASSLGRGPSHEQYF. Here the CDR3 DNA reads TGCGCCAGCAGCTTGGGGCGGGGGCCCTCTCACGAGCAGTACTTC.

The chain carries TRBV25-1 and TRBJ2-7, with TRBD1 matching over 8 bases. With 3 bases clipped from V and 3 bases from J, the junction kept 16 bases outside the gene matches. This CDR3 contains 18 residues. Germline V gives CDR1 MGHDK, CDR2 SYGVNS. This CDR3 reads CASSDPSGRTGPRYEQYF. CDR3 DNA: TGTGCCAGCAGTGATCCTTCCGGAAGGACAGGGCCTCGCTACGAGCAGTACTTC.

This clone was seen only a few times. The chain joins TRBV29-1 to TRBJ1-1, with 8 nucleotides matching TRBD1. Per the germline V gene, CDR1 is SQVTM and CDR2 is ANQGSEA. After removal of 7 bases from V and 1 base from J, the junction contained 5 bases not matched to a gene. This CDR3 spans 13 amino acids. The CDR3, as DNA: TGCAGCGCTAGGACAGGGACGAACACTGAAGCTTTCTTT. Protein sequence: CSARTGTNTEAFF.

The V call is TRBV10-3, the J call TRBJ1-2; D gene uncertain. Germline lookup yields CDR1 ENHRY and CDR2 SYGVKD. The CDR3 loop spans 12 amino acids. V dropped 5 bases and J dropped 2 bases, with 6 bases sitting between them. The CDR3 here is CAISKDNYGYTF. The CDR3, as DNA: TGTGCCATCAGTAAAGACAACTATGGCTACACCTTC.

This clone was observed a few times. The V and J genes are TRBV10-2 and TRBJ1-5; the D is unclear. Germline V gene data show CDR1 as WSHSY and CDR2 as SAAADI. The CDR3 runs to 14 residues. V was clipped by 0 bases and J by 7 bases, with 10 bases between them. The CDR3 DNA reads TGCGCCAGCAGTGAGTCGAAAGTCTCCCAGCCCCAGCATTTT. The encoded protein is CASSESKVSQPQHF.

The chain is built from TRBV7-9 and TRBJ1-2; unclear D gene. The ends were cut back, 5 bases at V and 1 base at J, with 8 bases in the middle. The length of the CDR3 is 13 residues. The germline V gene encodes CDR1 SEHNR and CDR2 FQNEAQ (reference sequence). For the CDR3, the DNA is TGTGCCAGCAGCCTCGACGGTAACTATGGCTACACCTTC. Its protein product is CASSLDGNYGYTF.

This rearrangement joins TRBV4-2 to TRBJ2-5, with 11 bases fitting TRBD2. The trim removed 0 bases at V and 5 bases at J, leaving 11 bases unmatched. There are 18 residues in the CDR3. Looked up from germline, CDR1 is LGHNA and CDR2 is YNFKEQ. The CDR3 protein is CASSQDLLAGGLMETQYF. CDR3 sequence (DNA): TGTGCCAGCAGCCAAGATCTTCTAGCGGGGGGCCTGATGGAGACCCAGTACTTC.

CDR3 amino acids: CSVEGRGQGNTGELFF. CDR3 coding DNA: TGCAGCGTTGAAGGGAGAGGACAGGGAAACACCGGGGAGCTGTTTTTT. The gene calls are TRBV29-1 and TRBJ2-2; TRBD1 agrees at 8 bases. The CDR3 runs to 16 residues. The V and J ends lost 1 base and 2 bases, in that order; junction bases with no gene match: 6. Germline values: CDR1 SQVTM, CDR2 ANQGSEA.

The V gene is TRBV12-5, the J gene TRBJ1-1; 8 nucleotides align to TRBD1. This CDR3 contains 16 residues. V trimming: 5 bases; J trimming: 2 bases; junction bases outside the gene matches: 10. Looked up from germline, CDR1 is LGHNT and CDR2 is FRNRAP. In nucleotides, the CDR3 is TGTGCTAGTGGTCCCGCCAGGGGGACAGGAAACACTGAAGCTTTCTTT. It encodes CASGPARGTGNTEAFF.

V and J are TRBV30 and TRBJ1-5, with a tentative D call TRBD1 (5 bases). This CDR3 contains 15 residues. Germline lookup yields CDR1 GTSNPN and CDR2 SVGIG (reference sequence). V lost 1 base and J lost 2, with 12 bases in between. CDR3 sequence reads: CAWSARGYGNQPQHF. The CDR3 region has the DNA TGTGCCTGGAGTGCTAGGGGATACGGCAATCAGCCCCAGCATTTT.

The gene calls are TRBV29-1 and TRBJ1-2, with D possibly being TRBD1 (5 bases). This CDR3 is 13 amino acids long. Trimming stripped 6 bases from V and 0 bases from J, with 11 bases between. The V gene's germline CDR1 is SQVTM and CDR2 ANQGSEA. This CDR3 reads CSVGGLANYGYTF. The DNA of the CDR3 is TGCAGCGTGGGGGGGTTAGCTAACTATGGCTACACCTTC.

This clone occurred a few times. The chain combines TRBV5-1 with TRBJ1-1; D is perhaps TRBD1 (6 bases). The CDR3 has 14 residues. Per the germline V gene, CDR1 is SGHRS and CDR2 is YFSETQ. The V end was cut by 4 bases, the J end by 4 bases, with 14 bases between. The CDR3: CASSRTQGFTEAFF. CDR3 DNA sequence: TGCGCCAGCAGCCGTACCCAGGGGTTCACTGAAGCTTTCTTT.

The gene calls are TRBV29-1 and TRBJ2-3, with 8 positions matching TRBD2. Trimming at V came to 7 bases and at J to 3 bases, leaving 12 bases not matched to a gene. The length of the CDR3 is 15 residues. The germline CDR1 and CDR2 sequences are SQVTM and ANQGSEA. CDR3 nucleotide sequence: TGCAGCGCCTGGCGGGGACTAGGTGTTACAGATACGCAGTATTTT. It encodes CSAWRGLGVTDTQYF.

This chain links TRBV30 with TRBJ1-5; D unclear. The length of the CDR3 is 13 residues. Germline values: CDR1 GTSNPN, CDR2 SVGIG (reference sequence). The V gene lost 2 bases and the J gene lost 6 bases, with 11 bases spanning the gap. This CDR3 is CAWSMGGFQPQHF. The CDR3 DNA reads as TGTGCCTGGAGTATGGGAGGTTTTCAGCCCCAGCATTTT.

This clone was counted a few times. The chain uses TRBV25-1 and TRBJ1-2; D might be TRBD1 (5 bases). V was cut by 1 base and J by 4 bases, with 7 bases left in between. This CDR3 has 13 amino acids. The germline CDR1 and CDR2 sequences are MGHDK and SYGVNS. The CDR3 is CASSESGAYGYTF. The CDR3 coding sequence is TGTGCCAGCAGTGAATCCGGGGCCTATGGCTACACCTTC.

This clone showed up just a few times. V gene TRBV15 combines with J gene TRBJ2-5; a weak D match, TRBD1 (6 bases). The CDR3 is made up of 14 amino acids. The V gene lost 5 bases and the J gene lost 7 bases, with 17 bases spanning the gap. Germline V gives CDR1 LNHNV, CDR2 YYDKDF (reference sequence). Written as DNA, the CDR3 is TGTGCCACCAGCGGACGACAGGTCGGAGGGACCCAGTACTTC. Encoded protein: CATSGRQVGGTQYF.

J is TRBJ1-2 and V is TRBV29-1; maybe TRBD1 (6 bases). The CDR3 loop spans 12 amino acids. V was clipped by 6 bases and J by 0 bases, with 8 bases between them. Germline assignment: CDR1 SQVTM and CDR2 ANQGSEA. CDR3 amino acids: CSVGAANYGYTF. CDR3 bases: TGCAGCGTGGGGGCTGCTAACTATGGCTACACCTTC.

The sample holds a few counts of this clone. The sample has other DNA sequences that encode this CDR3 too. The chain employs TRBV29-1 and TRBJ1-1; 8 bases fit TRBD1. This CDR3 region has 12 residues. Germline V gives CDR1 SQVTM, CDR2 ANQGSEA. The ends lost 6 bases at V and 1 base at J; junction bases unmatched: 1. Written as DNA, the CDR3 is TGCAGCGTCGGACAGGGGAACACTGAAGCTTTCTTT. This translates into CSVGQGNTEAFF.

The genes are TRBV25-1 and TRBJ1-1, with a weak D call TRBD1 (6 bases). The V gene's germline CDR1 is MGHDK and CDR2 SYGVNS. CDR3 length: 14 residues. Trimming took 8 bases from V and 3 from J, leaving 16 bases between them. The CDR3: CASGIGGRDTEAFF. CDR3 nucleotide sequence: TGTGCCAGCGGTATCGGGGGCCGGGACACTGAAGCTTTCTTT.